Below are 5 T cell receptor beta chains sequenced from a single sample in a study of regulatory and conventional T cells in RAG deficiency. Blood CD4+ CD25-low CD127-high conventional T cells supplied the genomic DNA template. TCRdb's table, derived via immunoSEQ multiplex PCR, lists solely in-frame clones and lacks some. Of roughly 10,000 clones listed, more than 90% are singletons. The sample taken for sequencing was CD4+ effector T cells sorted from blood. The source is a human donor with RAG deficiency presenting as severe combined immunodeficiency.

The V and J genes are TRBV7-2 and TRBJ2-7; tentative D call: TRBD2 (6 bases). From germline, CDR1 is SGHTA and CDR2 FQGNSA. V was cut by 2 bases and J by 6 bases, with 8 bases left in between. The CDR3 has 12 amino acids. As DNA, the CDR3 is TGTGCCAGCAGCTTATACGGGAGCGAGCAGTACTTC. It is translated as CASSLYGSEQYF.

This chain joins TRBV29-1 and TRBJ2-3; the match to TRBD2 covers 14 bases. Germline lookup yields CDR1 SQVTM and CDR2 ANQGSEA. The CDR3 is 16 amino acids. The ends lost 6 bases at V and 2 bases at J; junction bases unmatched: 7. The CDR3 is CSVAGTSGSFTDTQYF. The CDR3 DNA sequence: TGCAGCGTGGCCGGGACTAGCGGGAGTTTCACAGATACGCAGTATTTT.

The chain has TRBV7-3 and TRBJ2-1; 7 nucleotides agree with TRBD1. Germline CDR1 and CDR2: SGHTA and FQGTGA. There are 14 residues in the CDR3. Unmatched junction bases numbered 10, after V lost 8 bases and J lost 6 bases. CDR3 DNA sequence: TGTGCCAGCGGCCCTTATGACAGGGTCAATGAGCAGTTCTTC. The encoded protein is CASGPYDRVNEQFF.

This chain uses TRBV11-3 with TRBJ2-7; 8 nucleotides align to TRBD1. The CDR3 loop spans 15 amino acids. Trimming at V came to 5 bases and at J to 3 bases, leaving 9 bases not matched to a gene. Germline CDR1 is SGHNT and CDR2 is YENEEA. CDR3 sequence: CASSQGRGRIYEQYF. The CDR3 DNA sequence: TGTGCCAGCAGCCAAGGCAGGGGGCGAATCTACGAGCAGTACTTC.

The CDR3 reads CSVQLTRDTEAFF. CDR3 nucleotide sequence: TGCAGCGTCCAACTGACCCGGGACACTGAAGCTTTCTTT. The J gene is TRBJ1-1, the V gene TRBV29-1; D ambiguous. The V end was cut by 6 bases, the J end by 3 bases, with 14 bases between. CDR3 length equals 13 residues. CDR1 SQVTM and CDR2 ANQGSEA come from the germline V gene.